This T cell receptor beta chain was found in a study of T cells expressing NK-cell markers (dated by TCRdb to 2018 to 2021). Context from the whole study: In sorted CD3+CD56+NKG2C+, CD3+CD56+NKG2C- and CD3+CD56-NKG2C+ T-cell subsets from 8 or 9 donors, TCR beta-chain repertoires were profiled. Among the eight sequenced donors, only one was HCMV-seronegative, while the other seven were HCMV-seropositive. Randomly selected healthy volunteers, three men and five women, were used as the eight sequenced donors. Sequencing of the libraries produced 2 x 150 bp reads on Illumina HiSeq 2000/2500, MiSeq or NextSeq.

With regard to this clonotype: The target of this receptor is not known.

CDR1 and CDR2 are read off the germline V gene (reference sequence) as GTSNPN and SVGIG. Taken from cysteine to phenylalanine, the CDR3 has 12 residues. The record lacks a DNA sequence. Sequencing relied on an Illumina HiSeq 2000. TCR beta cDNA libraries were made by 5'RACE template switching that added a universal primer site and unique molecular identifiers. cDNA synthesis was primed from the TCR beta constant segment, followed by two successive PCR amplification steps. From the authors' description of their analysis: MIGEC was used to demultiplex reads and group reads by UMI, and MiTCR was used to assemble and quantify clonotypes. To exclude erroneous sequences, any TCR cDNA sequence not supported by at least two reads was discarded. The tcR package was used for downstream repertoire analysis, and clonotypes were matched between fractions using CDR3 nucleotide sequence together with V segment. VDJmatch was used to annotate antigen specificity against VDJdb, with one amino acid substitution in CDR3 allowed. TCRdb reprocessed the reads, so every CDR3 protein sequence counts as one entry and DNA is not shown. These V and J calls originate from TCRdb's pipeline instead of the authors' own analysis. The table held for this sample gives over 200,000 distinct CDR3 sequences. The ten largest clones represent around 0.42% of the sample.

The investigation overall reported the following: Those dominant clonotypes were again the most abundant among CD3+CD56-NKG2C+ cells in a handful of donors, at about 28.3-60.1%. In about six donors, the dominant CD3+CD56+NKG2C+ clonotypes were found to rank among the top 10 CD8+ clonotypes and to make up 1.0-7.0% of CD8+ T cells. Whether the expanded NKG2C-expressing T cell clones were specific for HCMV antigens was left unclear.

HCMV serostatus was determined by detecting HCMV-specific IgG in serum with a commercial ELISA kit. Peripheral blood mononuclear cells were isolated from blood by Ficoll density gradient centrifugation. The sequence links TRBV30 to TRBJ1-1. The TCR comes from a man aged 18-30 years in good health. Donor details come from another sample of the same person, matched by shared clones. The sample comprised blood T cells: a sorted CD56 or NKG2C T cell subset, CD4+ or CD8+ T cells, or bulk PBMC T cells (not recorded which). This receptor carries the CDR3 CAWRRLFTEAFF.